This section outlines one T cell receptor (beta chain) sequence together with its context. Its antigen is as yet unknown. The data belong to a study of cytomegalovirus exposure and HLA in healthy donors. The study, taken as a whole, reports: Because they were indistinguishable, some V segments, including TRBV6-2 and TRBV6-3, were excluded.

PCR primers comprised 60 Vbeta and 13 Jbeta primers. Clones were read by immunoSEQ multiplex PCR, and TCRdb kept only the in-frame ones, dropping some. This sample has approximately 180,000 clones; 81% occur once, and the top ten carry 4.9%. CDR1 and CDR2 (germline): SGHRS, YFSETQ. The V end was cut by 2 bases, the J end by 2 bases, with 13 bases between. The CDR3 contains 16 residues. Sequencing was carried out using PBMCs. This TCR was recovered from a woman between 18 and 29 years old in good health and CMV-seropositive. This sequence joins TRBV5-1 and TRBJ2-2, with TRBD1 as a possible D gene (6 bases). CDR3 coding DNA: TGCGCCAGCAGCTTCTCCCGGGACACTAACACCGGGGAGCTGTTTTTT. Translation gives CASSFSRDTNTGELFF. Filled out from reference TRBV5-1 and TRBJ2-2, the complete variable domain reads KAGVTQTPRYLIKTRGQQVTLSCSPISGHRSVSWYQQTPGQGLQFLFEYFSETQRNKGNFPGRFSGRQFSNSRSEMNVSTLELGDSALYLCASSFSRDTNTGELFFGEGSRLTVL.